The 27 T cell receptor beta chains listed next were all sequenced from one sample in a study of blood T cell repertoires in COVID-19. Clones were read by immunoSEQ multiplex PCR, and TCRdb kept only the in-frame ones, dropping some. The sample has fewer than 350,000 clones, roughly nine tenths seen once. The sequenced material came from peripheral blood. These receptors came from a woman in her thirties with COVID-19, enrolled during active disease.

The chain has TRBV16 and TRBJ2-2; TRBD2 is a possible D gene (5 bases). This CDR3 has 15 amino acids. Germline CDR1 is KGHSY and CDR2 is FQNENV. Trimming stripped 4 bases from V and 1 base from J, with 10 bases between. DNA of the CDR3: TGTGCCAGCAGCCCCGACGCGGGGAACACCGGGGAGCTGTTTTTT. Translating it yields CASSPDAGNTGELFF.

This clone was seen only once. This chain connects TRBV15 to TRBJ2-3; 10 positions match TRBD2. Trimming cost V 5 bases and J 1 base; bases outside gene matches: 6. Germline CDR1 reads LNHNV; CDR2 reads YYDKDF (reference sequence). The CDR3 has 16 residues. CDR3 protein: CATSPGLAVGTDTQYF. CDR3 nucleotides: TGTGCCACCAGCCCCGGACTAGCGGTGGGCACAGATACGCAGTATTTT.

CDR3 nucleotides: TGCGCCAGCAGCTTGGCCAGGGGTGGCAGACTTCTCGAGACCCAGTACTTC. It codes for CASSLARGGRLLETQYF. The chain employs TRBV5-1 and TRBJ2-5, with a weak D call TRBD1 (6 bases). The CDR3 totals 17 residues. In germline, CDR1 is SGHRS, CDR2 YFSETQ. Trimming shortened V by 0 bases and J by 5 bases, and 20 bases separated the two germline ends.

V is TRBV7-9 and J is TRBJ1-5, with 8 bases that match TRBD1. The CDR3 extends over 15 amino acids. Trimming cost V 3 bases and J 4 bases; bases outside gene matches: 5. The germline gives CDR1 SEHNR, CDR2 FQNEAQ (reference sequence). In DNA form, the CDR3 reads TGTGCCAGCAGCTTCGGACAGGGCACAAATCAGCCCCAGCATTTT. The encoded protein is CASSFGQGTNQPQHF.

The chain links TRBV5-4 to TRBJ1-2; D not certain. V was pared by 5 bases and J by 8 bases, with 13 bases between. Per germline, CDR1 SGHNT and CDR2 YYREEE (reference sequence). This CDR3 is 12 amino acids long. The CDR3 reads CASSQALRGYTF. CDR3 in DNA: TGTGCCAGCAGTCAGGCCCTTCGGGGCTACACCTTC.

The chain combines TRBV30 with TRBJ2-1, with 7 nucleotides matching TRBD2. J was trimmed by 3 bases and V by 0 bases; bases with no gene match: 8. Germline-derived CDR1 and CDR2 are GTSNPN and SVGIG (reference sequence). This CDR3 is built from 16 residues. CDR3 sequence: CAWSVLIGGGYNEQFF. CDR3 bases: TGTGCCTGGAGTGTCTTGATTGGCGGGGGCTACAATGAGCAGTTCTTC.

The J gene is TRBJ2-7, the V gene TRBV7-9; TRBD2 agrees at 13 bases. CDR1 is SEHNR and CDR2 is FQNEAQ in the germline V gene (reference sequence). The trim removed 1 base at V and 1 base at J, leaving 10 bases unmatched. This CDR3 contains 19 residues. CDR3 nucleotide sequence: TGTGCCAGCAGCTTAGAATGGACGGGACTAGCGGGGATGTCCTACGAGCAGTACTTC. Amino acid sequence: CASSLEWTGLAGMSYEQYF.

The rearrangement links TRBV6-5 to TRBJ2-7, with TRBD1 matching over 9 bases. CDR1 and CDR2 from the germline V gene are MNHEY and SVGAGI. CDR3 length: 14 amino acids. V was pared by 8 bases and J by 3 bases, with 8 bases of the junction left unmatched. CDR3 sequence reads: CASRTWGQGYEQYF. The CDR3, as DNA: TGTGCCAGCCGGACATGGGGACAGGGCTACGAGCAGTACTTC.

CDR3 in DNA: TGCGCCAGCAGCTTGGGGGGGACTTCATACTCTGGAAACACCATATATTTT. This encodes CASSLGGTSYSGNTIYF. V and J are TRBV5-1 and TRBJ1-3, with D possibly being TRBD1 (5 bases). Trimming took 0 bases from V and 0 from J, leaving 13 bases between them. The length of the CDR3 is 17 residues. From germline, CDR1 is SGHRS and CDR2 YFSETQ.

The CDR3 DNA reads as TGTGCCAGCAGTGAGGCGGCAGACTCTAATGAAAAACTGTTTTTT. Amino acids: CASSEAADSNEKLFF. The chain joins TRBV2 to TRBJ1-4; D unresolved. Germline lookup yields CDR1 SNHLY and CDR2 FYNNEI. CDR3 size: 15 residues. With 3 bases removed from V and 3 bases from J, the gap between germline ends came to 11 bases.

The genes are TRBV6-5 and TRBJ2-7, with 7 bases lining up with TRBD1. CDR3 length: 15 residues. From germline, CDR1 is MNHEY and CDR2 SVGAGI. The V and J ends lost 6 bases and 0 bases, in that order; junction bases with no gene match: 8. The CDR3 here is CASRASGTASYEQYF. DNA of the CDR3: TGTGCCAGCAGGGCCTCCGGGACAGCCTCCTACGAGCAGTACTTC.

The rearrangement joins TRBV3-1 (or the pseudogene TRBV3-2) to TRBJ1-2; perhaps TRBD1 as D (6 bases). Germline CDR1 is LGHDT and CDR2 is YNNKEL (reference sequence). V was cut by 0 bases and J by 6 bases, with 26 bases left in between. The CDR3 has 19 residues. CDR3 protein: CASSQEFFRSGASSNGYTF. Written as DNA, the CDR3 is TGTGCCAGCAGCCAAGAATTTTTCCGTTCAGGGGCAAGTTCCAATGGCTACACCTTC.

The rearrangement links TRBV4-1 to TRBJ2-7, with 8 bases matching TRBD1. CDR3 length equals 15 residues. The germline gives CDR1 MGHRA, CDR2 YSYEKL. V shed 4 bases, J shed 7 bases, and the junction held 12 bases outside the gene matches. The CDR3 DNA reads TGCGCCAGCAGCCCGCGCTCGGGACAGGACTTAGAGCAGTACTTC. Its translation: CASSPRSGQDLEQYF.

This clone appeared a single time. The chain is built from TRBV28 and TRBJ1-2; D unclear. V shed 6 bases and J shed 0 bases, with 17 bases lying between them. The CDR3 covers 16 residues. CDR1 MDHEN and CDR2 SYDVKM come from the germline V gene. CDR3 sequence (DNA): TGTGCCAGCAGGGAGGACCGACACGATTCTAACTATGGCTACACCTTC. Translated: CASREDRHDSNYGYTF.

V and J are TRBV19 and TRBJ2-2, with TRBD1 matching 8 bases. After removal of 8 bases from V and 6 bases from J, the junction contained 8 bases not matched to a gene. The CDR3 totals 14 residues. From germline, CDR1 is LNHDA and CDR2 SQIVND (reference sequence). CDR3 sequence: CASLNRGAAGELFF. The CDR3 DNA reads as TGTGCCAGTCTCAACAGGGGGGCGGCCGGGGAGCTGTTTTTT.

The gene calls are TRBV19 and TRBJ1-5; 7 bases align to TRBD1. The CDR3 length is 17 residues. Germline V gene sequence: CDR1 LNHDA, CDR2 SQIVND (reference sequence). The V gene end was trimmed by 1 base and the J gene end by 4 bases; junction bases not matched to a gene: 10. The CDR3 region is CASSIVPSGTANQPQHF. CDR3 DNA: TGTGCCAGTAGTATAGTCCCATCCGGGACAGCAAATCAGCCCCAGCATTTT.

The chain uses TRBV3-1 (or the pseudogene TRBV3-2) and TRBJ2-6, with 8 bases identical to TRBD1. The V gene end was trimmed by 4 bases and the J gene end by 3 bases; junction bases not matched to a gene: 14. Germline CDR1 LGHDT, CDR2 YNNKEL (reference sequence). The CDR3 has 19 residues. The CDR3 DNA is TGTGCCAGCAGCCCCACGAGAGGGTCAGGGGGCTTTGGGGCCAACGTCCTGACTTTC. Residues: CASSPTRGSGGFGANVLTF.

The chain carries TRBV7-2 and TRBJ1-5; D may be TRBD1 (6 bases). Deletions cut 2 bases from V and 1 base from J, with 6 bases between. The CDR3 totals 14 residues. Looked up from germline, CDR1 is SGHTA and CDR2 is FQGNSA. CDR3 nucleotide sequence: TGTGCCAGCAGCTTAACAGGGAGCAATCAGCCCCAGCATTTT. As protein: CASSLTGSNQPQHF. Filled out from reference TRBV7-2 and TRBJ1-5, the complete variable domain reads GAGVSQSPSNKVTEKGKDVELRCDPISGHTALYWYRQSLGQGLEFLIYFQGNSAPDKSGLPSDRFSAERTGGSVSTLTIQRTQQEDSAVYLCASSLTGSNQPQHFGDGTRLSIL.

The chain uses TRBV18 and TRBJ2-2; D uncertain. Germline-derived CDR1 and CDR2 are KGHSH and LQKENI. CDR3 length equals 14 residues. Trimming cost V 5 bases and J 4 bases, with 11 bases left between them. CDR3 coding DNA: TGTGCCAGCTCAAAACCCGTCGGCACCGGGGAGCTGTTTTTT. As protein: CASSKPVGTGELFF.

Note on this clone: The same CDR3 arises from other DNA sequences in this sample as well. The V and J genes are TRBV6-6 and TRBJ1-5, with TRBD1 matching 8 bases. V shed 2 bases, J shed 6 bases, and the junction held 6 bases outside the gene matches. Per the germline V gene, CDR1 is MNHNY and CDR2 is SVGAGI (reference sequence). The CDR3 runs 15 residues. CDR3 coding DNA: TGTGCCAGCAGTTACCAGGGGGCGCGGGGTCAGCCCCAGCATTTT. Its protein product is CASSYQGARGQPQHF.

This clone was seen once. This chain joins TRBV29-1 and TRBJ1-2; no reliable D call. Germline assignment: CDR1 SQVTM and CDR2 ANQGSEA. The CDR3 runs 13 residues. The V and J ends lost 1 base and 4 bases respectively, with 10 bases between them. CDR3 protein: CSVEGPRGYGYTF. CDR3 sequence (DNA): TGCAGCGTTGAAGGCCCTCGAGGCTATGGCTACACCTTC.

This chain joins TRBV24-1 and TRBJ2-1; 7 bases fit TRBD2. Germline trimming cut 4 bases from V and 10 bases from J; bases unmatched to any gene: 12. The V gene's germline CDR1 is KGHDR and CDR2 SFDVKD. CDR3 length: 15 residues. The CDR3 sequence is CATSDPPTSSREQFF. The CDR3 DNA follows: TGTGCCACCAGTGACCCGCCGACTAGCAGCCGAGAGCAGTTCTTC.

The CDR3 here is CASSLRRGGYNEQFF. The CDR3 DNA follows: TGTGCCAGCAGTTTGAGGAGGGGGGGCTACAATGAGCAGTTCTTC. The chain joins TRBV27 to TRBJ2-1, with D possibly TRBD2 on 7 matching bases. The CDR3 has 15 amino acids. With 3 bases removed from V and 3 bases from J, the gap between germline ends came to 12 bases. CDR1 MNHEY and CDR2 SMNVEV come from the germline V gene (reference sequence).

The CDR3 bases are TGTGCCAGCAGCGCCGGGACTAGCGGGGGTTTAGCCAAAAACATTCAGTACTTC. Protein: CASSAGTSGGLAKNIQYF. The chain recombines TRBV9 with TRBJ2-4, with TRBD2 matching over 14 bases. CDR3 length: 18 amino acids. CDR1 SGDLS and CDR2 YYNGEE come from the germline V gene. The V and J ends lost 3 bases and 0 bases, in that order; junction bases with no gene match: 5.

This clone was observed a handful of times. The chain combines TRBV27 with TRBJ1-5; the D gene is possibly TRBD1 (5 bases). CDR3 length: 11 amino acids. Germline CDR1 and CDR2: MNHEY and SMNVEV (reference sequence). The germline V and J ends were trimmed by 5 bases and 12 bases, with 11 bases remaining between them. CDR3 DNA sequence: TGTGCCAGCAGTCCCAACAGGCTCCAGCATTTT. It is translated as CASSPNRLQHF.

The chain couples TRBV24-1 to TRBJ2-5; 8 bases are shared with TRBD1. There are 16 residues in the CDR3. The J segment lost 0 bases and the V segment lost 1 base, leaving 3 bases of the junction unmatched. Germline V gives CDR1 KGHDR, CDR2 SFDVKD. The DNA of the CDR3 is TGTGCCACCAGTGATTTATTACAGGGGGACCAAGAGACCCAGTACTTC. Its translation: CATSDLLQGDQETQYF.

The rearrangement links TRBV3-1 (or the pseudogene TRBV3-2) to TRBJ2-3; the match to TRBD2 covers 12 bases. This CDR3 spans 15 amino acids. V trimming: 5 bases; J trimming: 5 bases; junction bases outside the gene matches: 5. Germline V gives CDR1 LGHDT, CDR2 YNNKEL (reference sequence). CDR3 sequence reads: CASSSLTSGGDTQYF. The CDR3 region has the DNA TGTGCCAGCAGCTCCCTGACTAGCGGGGGAGATACGCAGTATTTT.